This TCR beta chain was observed in a study of somatic mutations in cytotoxic T cells in rheumatoid arthritis. Study-level background: It was right after diagnosis, before any treatment, that patient blood (roughly 30 ml EDTA) was drawn.

Study-wide findings and caveats: Age-dependent increases in CD8+ clonality occurred in rheumatoid arthritis patients but not in healthy controls.

The germline V gene encodes CDR1 WNHNN and CDR2 SYGVQD (reference sequence). V gave up 6 bases and J gave up 0 bases, with 9 bases separating them. This CDR3 contains 14 residues. This clone showed up just a few times. Its antigen is still unknown. The table came from immunoSEQ multiplex PCR; TCRdb's copy has only in-frame clones and leaves some out. The table lists roughly 20,000 clones, 65% to 70% of them singletons, with 18% in the top ten. J is TRBJ1-3 and V is TRBV10-1; D uncertain. This clonotype originated in an adult with rheumatoid arthritis. The sequenced sample consisted of CD8+ T cells sorted from blood. This chain's CDR3 is CASSEGPSGNTIYF. The CDR3 DNA sequence: TGCGCCAGCAGCGAGGGCCCCTCTGGAAACACCATATATTTT.